The 4 T cell receptor beta chains below were found in one sample sequenced in a study of control samples from healthy donors and cancer patients. Generated by immunoSEQ multiplex PCR, the TCRdb table keeps only in-frame clones and is missing some. The sample holds about 160,000 clones, 70% to 90% seen once. Sequencing input: blood. The receptors stem from a man aged 25 to 40 in good health.

This clone was seen just once. Additional DNA sequences in this sample encode the identical CDR3. V and J are TRBV9 and TRBJ1-1; 9 bases align to TRBD1. Germline trimming cut 2 bases from V and 2 bases from J; bases unmatched to any gene: 7. The CDR3 consists of 16 residues. Looked up from germline, CDR1 is SGDLS and CDR2 is YYNGEE. This CDR3 reads CASSVRDRVVNTEAFF. The DNA of the CDR3 is TGTGCCAGCAGCGTTCGGGACAGGGTAGTTAACACTGAAGCTTTCTTT.

The chain carries TRBV27 and TRBJ2-1, with 7 bases that match TRBD2. With V trimmed by 6 bases and J by 4 bases, 9 bases remained unmatched. Looked up from germline, CDR1 is MNHEY and CDR2 is SMNVEV (reference sequence). This CDR3 spans 15 amino acids. The DNA for the CDR3 is TGTGCCAGCAGCCCGGGGCTAGCGGTTTACAATGAGCAGTTCTTC. Amino acids: CASSPGLAVYNEQFF.

The chain joins TRBV5-6 to TRBJ2-7; D not certain. The V end lost 1 base, the J end lost 1 base, and 12 bases lay between the germline ends. Germline V gene sequence: CDR1 SGHDT, CDR2 YYEEEE. The CDR3 is 15 residues long. CDR3 loop: CASSLIQDGSYEQYF. The CDR3 DNA reads TGTGCCAGCAGCTTGATTCAGGACGGGTCCTACGAGCAGTACTTC.

V is TRBV5-1 and J is TRBJ2-7, with D tentatively TRBD2 (5 bases). The CDR3 loop spans 14 amino acids. The V gene's germline CDR1 is SGHRS and CDR2 YFSETQ. V lost 0 bases and J 1 base, leaving 8 bases between the germline ends. The CDR3 DNA reads as TGCGCCAGCAGCTTGGCGGGATTATCCTACGAGCAGTACTTC. This gives the protein CASSLAGLSYEQYF.